This T cell receptor (beta chain) appears in the sequencing data of a study of identical twins (TCRdb year 2016). In terms of the full investigation: The study deep-sequenced TCR alpha and beta repertoires from monozygotic twins, unrelated adults of various ages and cord blood to test whether fetal clonotypes persist. To rule out contamination, replicate twin experiments were performed at different times with different library preparation protocols.

Study-level results and caveats: Fewer insertions were carried by abundant cord blood beta clonotypes, a similar but weaker trend appeared in young adult naive repertoires, and no such trend appeared in memory repertoires. The excess sharing between twins in beta out-of-frame sequences was weaker because fewer shared sequences reduced the signal-to-noise ratio. Compared with coincidental sharing between unrelated individuals, an excess of low generation-probability sequences was observed among out-of-frame TCR alpha sequences shared between twins. Invariant T cells such as MAIT and iNKT could partly confound zero-insertion analyses, though diverse VJ usage argued against this for most clonotypes. In monozygotic twins, out-of-frame TCR alpha sharing was systematically underestimated by recombination models, although the models agreed with sharing between unrelated individuals. Because the same donors could not be followed over many years, the conclusions relied on cross-sectional statistical analysis.

The trim is 3 bases for V and 5 bases for J, with a gap of 11 bases between the germline ends. The CDR3, from cysteine to phenylalanine, totals 14 residues. Here the CDR3 DNA is all that survives: 42 bases in frame from base 1. Sequences ENHRY (CDR1) and SYGVKD (CDR2) are obtained from the germline V gene. The receptor library was made with 5' RACE. Instrument used: Illumina HiSeq 2000. A universal primer binding site was introduced by template switching, and a unique molecular identifier was present in the final cDNA, enabling accurate counting of TCR cDNA molecules. Specific primers in the conserved constant-segment region were used to synthesize first-strand cDNA for the TCR alpha and beta chains. To control for contamination, every cDNA library carried two barcodes: a SMART-Mk sample barcode plus Illumina barcodes. TruSeq adapter sequences, together with Illumina sample barcodes, were added in two successive PCR steps. The TCR alpha and beta cDNA libraries were sequenced on the Illumina HiSeq platform using custom primers. The original pipeline was this. MiGEC was used to process raw reads and extract unique molecular identifiers, and MiXCR was used to find CDR3 positions. For each individual, recombination models were inferred using an EM algorithm with the repgenHMM and IGoR tools. Shared clonotype analysis was performed with the tcR package in R, normalizing sharing by the product of cloneset sizes. To study raw recombination without the effects of thymic and clonal selection, out-of-frame nonproductive sequences were analyzed. TCRdb trimmed public reads at Q25 via fastp, called clones via MiXCR and kept in-frame beta chains. Each entry merges the rows of one CDR3 protein and shows their most common DNA and genes. The V and J calls and clone size are TCRdb's, not the authors'. The sample table holds about 470,000 distinct CDR3 sequences, of which roughly 26% were seen once. The top ten constitute around 3% of the sample.

Only a few counts were recorded for this clonotype. What this receptor recognizes is not known. No base qualities exist here, and no much larger clone lies one base off it. Every donor was a healthy Caucasian. The twin cohort consisted of three pairs of female monozygotic twins, all aged about 18 to 29 years. Positive isolation kits from Invitrogen were used to isolate CD4+ and CD8+ T cell populations. A further study also used this sample, focusing on T cells expressing NK-cell markers. As the second paper documents: About 8 donors provided sorted CD3+CD56+NKG2C+, CD3+CD56+NKG2C- and CD3+CD56-NKG2C+ T-cell subsets, whose TCR beta-chain repertoires were profiled. Among the eight sequenced donors, seven were HCMV-seropositive and one was HCMV-seronegative. In several experiments an anti-gammadeltaTCR antibody was added to restrict sorting to alphabetaTCR-expressing T cells. In several donors, the dominant CD3+CD56+NKG2C+ clonotypes were among the top 10 CD8+ clonotypes and accounted for about 1.0-7.5% of CD8+ T cells. Those dominant clonotypes were again the most abundant among CD3+CD56-NKG2C+ cells in several donors, at about 25-65%. It remained unclear whether the expanded NKG2C-expressing T cell clones were specific for HCMV antigens. Randomly selected healthy volunteers, three men and five women, were used as the eight sequenced donors. HCMV-specific IgG was detected in serum with a commercial ELISA kit to determine HCMV serostatus. MIGEC was used to demultiplex reads and group reads by UMI, and MiTCR was used to assemble and quantify clonotypes. To remove erroneous sequences, TCR cDNA sequences were retained only when supported by two or more reads. The tcR package was used for downstream repertoire analysis, and clonotypes were matched across fractions by CDR3 nucleotide sequence plus V segment. VDJmatch was used to annotate antigen specificity against VDJdb, with one amino acid substitution in CDR3 allowed.

This receptor chain uses TRBV10-3 and TRBJ1-5; the D segment cannot be called with confidence. The sample comprised CD4+ T cells sorted from blood. This receptor was identified in a woman aged 18-35 years in good health. The DNA sequence follows: TGTGCCATCAGTGAAGGAGAGCAATATCAGCCCCAGCATTTT. Its product reads: CAISEGEQYQPQHF.